A selection of T cell receptor beta chains follows, all from one sample in a study of shared clonotypes between healthy human individuals. Assay: immunoSEQ multiplex PCR; the TCRdb copy retains only in-frame clones and omits some. The data show 2.5 million or so clones, around 90% seen once. Sequencing used naive CD4+ T cells sorted from blood. Source of these receptors: a man younger than 35 in good health. Both conserved end residues are part of each CDR3. Each record gives: V gene, CDR3 protein.

v_call: TRBV19; cdr3_aa: CASSTLLGPYTGELFF
v_call: TRBV13; cdr3_aa: CASSLRTLTGRDYSGANVLTF
v_call: TRBV9; cdr3_aa: CASSVILPNTEAFF
v_call: TRBV28; cdr3_aa: CASGGQGAGELFF
v_call: TRBV6-1; cdr3_aa: CASRGNEKLFF
v_call: TRBV10-3; cdr3_aa: CAISLGGVTGELFF
v_call: TRBV5-4; cdr3_aa: CASSYPYTALYGYTF
v_call: TRBV19; cdr3_aa: CASKGVGGELFF
v_call: TRBV6-6; cdr3_aa: CASSPGPGQPQHF
v_call: TRBV2; cdr3_aa: CASIMDRGRIGKNIQYF
v_call: TRBV30; cdr3_aa: CAWSVGVPTEAFF
v_call: TRBV7-3; cdr3_aa: CASSPSAGAQETQYF
v_call: TRBV11-3; cdr3_aa: CASSRQGAYEQYF
v_call: TRBV27; cdr3_aa: CASSLGLAGGPSNEQYF
v_call: TRBV5-1; cdr3_aa: CASSAASGTTDTQYF
v_call: TRBV28; cdr3_aa: CATGSPGRRTYEQYF
v_call: TRBV2; cdr3_aa: CASTLMRRAGQETQYF
v_call: TRBV6-5; cdr3_aa: CASSYGTSGLGELFF
v_call: TRBV4-1; cdr3_aa: CASSLYTVSGASSGNTIYF
v_call: TRBV6-1; cdr3_aa: CASSAGLIQETQYF
v_call: TRBV7-9; cdr3_aa: CASTDRIGQQFF
v_call: TRBV5-1; cdr3_aa: CASSGTGPYEQYF
v_call: TRBV30; cdr3_aa: CAWTRDSYSNQPQHF
v_call: TRBV6-4; cdr3_aa: CASSDRADSTDTQYF
v_call: TRBV18; cdr3_aa: CASSLTAVPGANVLTF
v_call: TRBV7-8; cdr3_aa: CASSRRAADTQYF
v_call: TRBV6-5; cdr3_aa: CASSRYRDYEQYF
v_call: TRBV11-2; cdr3_aa: CASTDSASYSYNSPLHF
v_call: TRBV4-1; cdr3_aa: CASSQDRLARNYEQYF
v_call: TRBV5-4; cdr3_aa: CASSLAGVGTGELFF
v_call: TRBV2; cdr3_aa: CASNIGNEQFF
v_call: TRBV9; cdr3_aa: CASSGGDHQSEAFF
v_call: TRBV7-2; cdr3_aa: CASSLDRSEAFF
v_call: TRBV19; cdr3_aa: CASSDRPWGTGEQFF
v_call: TRBV6-5; cdr3_aa: CASSYSHRGLSYEQYF
v_call: TRBV6-5; cdr3_aa: CASSYRGPGANVLTF
v_call: TRBV4-1; cdr3_aa: CASSQGNGPLADGYTF
v_call: TRBV6-4; cdr3_aa: CASTHRGNAKNIQYF
v_call: TRBV27; cdr3_aa: CASRGTGGRELFF
v_call: TRBV5-6; cdr3_aa: CASSFSTGGGNTIYF
v_call: TRBV27; cdr3_aa: CASRRSGGAWLETQYF
v_call: TRBV10-3; cdr3_aa: CAISGDSDYEQYF
v_call: TRBV10-3; cdr3_aa: CAISESGQANTEAFF